Listed below are T cell receptor beta chains from one sample, sequenced in a study of T-cell memory formation after mild COVID-19. MiXCR, run by TCRdb on the 5' RACE reads, gives a single entry per CDR3 protein. The sample lists around 420,000 distinct CDR3 sequences, 20% to 25% seen once, with around 8.1% in the top ten. Sample: PBMCs or a T cell subset sorted from them (not recorded which). The receptor set was obtained from an adult woman who had mild COVID-19 (a few samples of this study predate the infection). Cell type and time point are not known. Both conserved end residues are part of each CDR3. A D gene is named only where the DNA matches it firmly. Some rows have no size entry. The others give once, few or many, or a class for an expanded clone.

>15|TRBV7-9|TRBD1|TRBJ2-7|.
CASSSHRGALGEQYF
TGTGCCAGCAGCTCCCACAGGGGTGCCCTGGGCGAGCAGTACTTC
>12|TRBV6-2/TRBV6-3|.|TRBJ1-2|.
CASSYSSYGYTF
TGTGCCAGCAGCTACTCATCCTATGGCTACACCTTC
>14|TRBV18|TRBD1|TRBJ2-1|.
CASSPGQGTNEQFF
TGTGCCAGCTCACCGGGACAGGGCACCAATGAGCAGTTCTTC
>15|TRBV24-1|TRBD2|TRBJ2-3|.
CATSLGGRDPDTQYF
TGTGCCACCAGCCTCGGCGGGAGGGATCCAGATACGCAGTATTTT
>15|TRBV20-1|TRBD2|TRBJ2-1|few
CSARIGSGSFLEQFF
TGCAGTGCTAGAATCGGTAGCGGGAGTTTCCTTGAGCAGTTCTTC
>13|TRBV5-1|.|TRBJ1-1|.
CASQNGVGTEAFF
TGCGCCAGCCAGAACGGGGTGGGAACTGAAGCTTTCTTT
>14|TRBV2|TRBD2|TRBJ2-1|.
CASALAGGPGEQFF
TGTGCCAGCGCCCTAGCGGGGGGGCCGGGTGAGCAGTTCTTC
>14|TRBV18|.|TRBJ2-1|few
CASSPTGTYNEQFF
TGTGCCAGCTCACCAACAGGCACCTACAATGAGCAGTTCTTC
>15|TRBV12-3/TRBV12-4|.|TRBJ2-5|few
CASSVGDSGRETQYF
TGTGCCAGCAGCGTTGGGGATAGCGGACGGGAGACCCAGTACTTC
>16|TRBV12-3/TRBV12-4|.|TRBJ2-4|few
CASSLWSTSTKNIQYF
TGTGCCAGCAGTTTGTGGAGCACCTCTACCAAAAACATTCAGTACTTC
>15|TRBV7-9|TRBD2|TRBJ2-5|.
CASSYGLAELLGQYF
TGTGCCAGCAGCTACGGACTAGCGGAACTTCTGGGCCAGTACTTC
>13|TRBV5-6|TRBD1|TRBJ1-2|few
CASSLVQGDGYTF
TGTGCCAGCAGCTTGGTTCAGGGGGATGGCTACACCTTC
>17|TRBV5-1|.|TRBJ2-1|many
CASSLEGSGSSYNEQFF
TGCGCCAGCAGCTTGGAAGGGTCGGGGAGCTCCTACAATGAGCAGTTCTTC
>12|TRBV5-1|.|TRBJ2-1|.
CASSLEGSEQFF
TGCGCCAGCAGCTTGGAAGGATCTGAGCAGTTCTTC
>14|TRBV7-2|.|TRBJ2-7|few
CASSLVGGMYEQYF
TGTGCCAGCAGCTTAGTTGGGGGTATGTACGAGCAGTACTTC
>14|TRBV11-3|.|TRBJ2-5|few
CASSLDREFETQYF
TGTGCCAGCAGCTTAGACAGGGAATTTGAGACCCAGTACTTC
>13|TRBV2|.|TRBJ2-7|many
CASSDDRAYEQYF
TGTGCCAGCAGTGACGATAGGGCCTACGAGCAGTACTTC
>17|TRBV27|TRBD1|TRBJ1-2|.
CASSLWTGKGANYGYTF
TGTGCCAGCAGTTTATGGACAGGGAAGGGTGCTAACTATGGCTACACCTTC
>13|TRBV4-2|.|TRBJ2-1|.
CASSQDHGDEQFF
TGTGCCAGCAGCCAAGATCATGGCGATGAGCAGTTCTTC
>12|TRBV29-1|.|TRBJ2-7|few
CSVEADYYEQYF
TGCAGCGTTGAGGCTGATTACTACGAGCAGTACTTC
>16|TRBV6-5|TRBD1|TRBJ2-5|.
CASSYSRGRGRETQYF
TGTGCCAGCAGTTACTCAAGGGGGCGCGGAAGGGAGACCCAGTACTTC
>12|TRBV20-1|TRBD1|TRBJ2-1|.
CRGDRGYNEQFF
TGCAGGGGGGACAGGGGATACAATGAGCAGTTCTTC
>13|TRBV19|.|TRBJ1-5|few
CASSISFNQPQHF
TGTGCCAGTAGTATTTCCTTCAATCAGCCCCAGCATTTT
>15|TRBV4-3|.|TRBJ1-2|.
CASSLLRDGPYGYTF
TGCGCCAGCAGCCTTCTCCGGGACGGGCCCTATGGCTACACCTTC
>15|TRBV7-9|TRBD2|TRBJ2-3|few
CASWAGTSPTDTQYF
TGTGCCAGCTGGGCCGGGACTAGCCCTACAGATACGCAGTATTTT